A single TCR beta chain is shown here with its context. The J segment lost 6 bases and the V segment lost 5 bases, leaving 4 bases of the junction unmatched. The CDR3 spans 14 residues. Germline CDR1 and CDR2: SNHLY and FYNNEI. The data stem from a study of blood T cell repertoires in COVID-19. Those enrolled, adults aged 18 to 89 years, came from about 24 US areas. Membership in each cohort depended on participant-reported clinical history. As processed by the authors: Estimation of nucleated cell counts relied on the amplification of reference gene primers. Data came from immunoSEQ multiplex PCR; TCRdb stores just in-frame clones and leaves some out. The V and J calls and clone size were taken over from that table, and D and trimming were inferred from the DNA. Of just over 300,000 clones in the sample, around 90% are singletons; the top ten hold approximately 4.3%.

The TCR was taken from a woman between 18 and 30 years old with acute COVID-19. V gene TRBV2 combines with J gene TRBJ2-2, with 9 bases lining up with TRBD1. Sequenced: PBMCs or T cells enriched from blood (not recorded which). The CDR3 here is CASSLRQGAGELFF. The CDR3, as DNA: TGTGCCAGCAGTTTACGACAGGGGGCCGGGGAGCTGTTTTTT.